Following are 5 T cell receptor beta chains from one sample sequenced in a study of T cell responses to AZD1222 COVID-19 vaccine. Profiled with immunoSEQ multiplex PCR; TCRdb holds only in-frame clones, not every one. The sample shows some 130,000 clones, 65% to 90% of them seen only once. The source material was peripheral blood, sampled on day 0 of AZD1222 vaccination. Source of these receptors: an adult in good health.

V gene TRBV19 combines with J gene TRBJ2-2; D gene unclear. Germline CDR1 reads LNHDA; CDR2 reads SQIVND (reference sequence). V shed 3 bases and J shed 3 bases, with 8 bases lying between them. This CDR3 region has 14 residues. In nucleotides, the CDR3 is TGTGCCAGTAGTATTCTTGGAGACACCGGGGAGCTGTTTTTT. Translating it yields CASSILGDTGELFF.

The chain carries TRBV9 and TRBJ1-2; D gene ambiguous. Trimming cost V 6 bases and J 5 bases, with 5 bases left between them. CDR3 length: 10 amino acids. Germline CDR1 and CDR2: SGDLS and YYNGEE. The CDR3 spells CASKSYGYTF. The CDR3 bases are TGTGCCAGCAAGAGTTATGGCTACACCTTC.

CDR3 DNA: TGTGCCATCAGCCTCAGAGACAACTCCTACGAGCAGTACTTC. The encoded protein is CAISLRDNSYEQYF. The V and J genes are TRBV10-3 and TRBJ2-7, with unresolved D. The CDR3 has 14 amino acids. Trimming stripped 6 bases from V and 0 bases from J, with 12 bases between. Germline V gene lookup returns CDR1 ENHRY and CDR2 SYGVKD.

The genes are TRBV7-3 and TRBJ2-7; no clear D. V was pared by 1 base and J by 3 bases, with 16 bases between. This CDR3 region has 16 residues. Germline V gives CDR1 SGHTA, CDR2 FQGTGA. The DNA for the CDR3 is TGTGCCAGCAGCTTAAGACGAGCTACGTCGAACTACGAGCAGTACTTC. It codes for CASSLRRATSNYEQYF.

The V gene is TRBV5-1, the J gene TRBJ1-2, with D possibly matching TRBD1 (6 bases). This CDR3 region has 14 residues. The V gene lost 3 bases and the J gene lost 5 bases, with 14 bases spanning the gap. Germline loops: CDR1 SGHRS, CDR2 YFSETQ. CDR3 residues: CASSWAQGLYGYTF. DNA of the CDR3: TGCGCCAGCAGCTGGGCACAGGGTTTGTATGGCTACACCTTC.